The clone carrying this TCR beta chain was detected only a few times. Its antigen remains unidentified. Between the trimmed V and J ends, which lost 7 bases and 0 bases, there was a span of 13 bases. The CDR3 covers 14 residues. The germline CDR1 and CDR2 sequences are SQVTM and ANQGSEA. The CDR3 regions of TCR beta were amplified from RNA transcripts. TCR CDR3 regions were first amplified by RT-PCR with HTBI primers. TCRdb processed the multiplex PCR reads anew with MiXCR; each CDR3 protein has one entry. The repertoire holds around 600,000 distinct CDR3 sequences, with about 16% as singletons. These data originate in a study of T cells in Graves' hyperthyroidism and ophthalmopathy. Study background: Specimen type is peripheral blood, collected at initial diagnosis prior to any treatment. Whole-study findings and limits: Ophthalmopathy stood apart from stable hyperthyroidism in a 13 V-J model. The model identified upcoming ophthalmopathy a median approximately 6.4 months ahead of onset.

The PBMCs were taken from about 10 ml of fresh peripheral blood. Sequenced input: blood. The rearrangement links TRBV29-1 to TRBJ2-1, with D unclear. This clonotype was sampled from a woman aged 35 to 49 with Graves' ophthalmopathy. The CDR3, as DNA: TGCAGCGCTACCTTGGGTGGCTCCTACAATGAGCAGTTCTTC. Amino acids: CSATLGGSYNEQFF.